This T cell receptor beta chain originates from a study of T cell changes during pregnancy in multiple sclerosis. Libraries were prepared by immunoSEQ multiplex PCR; TCRdb keeps only in-frame clonotypes and omits some of them. The sample lists approximately 51,000 clones, under 95% occurring once. This clone was seen once. CDR3 size: 15 residues. Germline CDR1 reads SGDLS; CDR2 reads YYNGEE. The ends lost 3 bases at V and 2 bases at J; junction bases unmatched: 3. The material was CD4+ T cells from peripheral blood mononuclear cells, obtained in the second trimester of pregnancy. The sequence was collected from a female donor with multiple sclerosis, enrolled in a pregnancy study. V and J are TRBV9 and TRBJ2-7; 12 nucleotides match TRBD1. The CDR3 sequence: CASSAGQGATYEQYF. The CDR3 DNA sequence: TGTGCCAGCAGCGCGGGACAGGGGGCGACCTACGAGCAGTACTTC.